This entry lists 20 T cell receptor beta chains sequenced from one sample in a study of shared clonotypes between healthy human individuals. It was CD45RO-negative cells, positively selected for CCR7, that made up naive CD8 cells, with terminally differentiated effector memory CD45RA+ cells excluded. Profiling relied on immunoSEQ multiplex PCR, and the TCRdb table lists in-frame clones only, not all of them. The sample shows about 2.1 million clones, over 85% of them seen only once. Input material: naive CD8+ T cells from PBMCs. The receptors stem from a man aged 18 to 35 in good health. Some clones in this sample may be carry-over from other donors' samples.

Details on this clone: This CDR3 is also generated by other DNA sequences in the sample. The rearrangement links TRBV19 to TRBJ2-7; TRBD2 is a possible D gene (5 bases). Germline CDR1 reads LNHDA; CDR2 reads SQIVND (reference sequence). V was clipped by 3 bases and J by 1 base, with 13 bases between them. The CDR3 is made up of 15 amino acids. The CDR3 sequence is CASSISGEGSYEQYF. DNA of the CDR3: TGTGCCAGTAGTATTAGTGGTGAGGGATCCTACGAGCAGTACTTC.

The chain employs TRBV27 and TRBJ2-7, with D perhaps matching TRBD1 (6 bases). Per the germline V gene, CDR1 is MNHEY and CDR2 is SMNVEV (reference sequence). The CDR3 extends over 13 amino acids. Trimming stripped 5 bases from V and 4 bases from J, with 12 bases between. CDR3 nucleotides: TGTGCCAGCAGTGATGGGGGCAGTTACGAGCAGTACTTC. Amino acid sequence: CASSDGGSYEQYF.

V and J are TRBV29-1 and TRBJ2-3; D not resolved. There are 15 residues in the CDR3. Germline V CDR1 and CDR2: SQVTM, ANQGSEA. V was shortened by 7 bases and J by 1 base, with 18 bases between the two germline ends. The CDR3 DNA sequence: TGCAGCGCCCACGTTTATGAACGGGGCACAGATACGCAGTATTTT. Translated, it gives CSAHVYERGTDTQYF.

The V and J genes are TRBV27 and TRBJ2-3; TRBD1 aligns across 7 bases. This CDR3 region has 13 residues. CDR1 MNHEY and CDR2 SMNVEV come from the germline V gene (reference sequence). After removal of 2 bases from V and 8 bases from J, the junction contained 4 bases not matched to a gene. The DNA of the CDR3 is TGTGCCAGCAGTTTAGGGACAGTTGGTACGCAGTATTTT. The encoded protein is CASSLGTVGTQYF.

This chain connects TRBV7-9 to TRBJ2-7, with 9 nucleotides matching TRBD1. Looked up from germline, CDR1 is SEHNR and CDR2 is FQNEAQ (reference sequence). Trimming at V came to 1 base and at J to 7 bases, leaving 8 bases not matched to a gene. The CDR3 totals 15 residues. The CDR3 DNA reads TGTGCCAGCAGCTTAGTGGGGGACAGGGCTGGGGAGCAGTACTTC. This encodes CASSLVGDRAGEQYF.

V usage is TRBV5-6 and J usage is TRBJ1-1, with D hard to call. Trimming stripped 2 bases from V and 9 bases from J, with 11 bases between. The CDR3 is 12 residues long. CDR1 and CDR2 from the germline V gene are SGHDT and YYEEEE. The CDR3 is CASSFYPAQAFF. Here the CDR3 DNA reads TGTGCCAGCAGCTTTTACCCCGCCCAAGCTTTCTTT.

The chain links TRBV6-1 to TRBJ1-2, with no clear D. CDR1 is MNHNS, CDR2 SASEGT, per germline. V lost 3 bases to trimming and J lost 0 bases, with 11 bases between them. The CDR3 is 15 residues long. CDR3: CASSEGSYANYGYTF. CDR3 in DNA: TGTGCCAGCAGTGAGGGTAGTTACGCTAACTATGGCTACACCTTC.

V is TRBV2 and J is TRBJ2-7; 9 nucleotides match TRBD2. J was trimmed by 1 base and V by 3 bases; bases with no gene match: 7. The CDR3 has 16 amino acids. CDR1 and CDR2 (germline): SNHLY, FYNNEI. In nucleotides, the CDR3 is TGTGCCAGCAGTGATTCTAGCGGGGTTCTATCCTACGAGCAGTACTTC. The encoded protein is CASSDSSGVLSYEQYF.

This chain connects TRBV15 to TRBJ1-4, with 8 bases lining up with TRBD1. Germline V gene lookup returns CDR1 LNHNV and CDR2 YYDKDF (reference sequence). This CDR3 comprises 16 residues. V was clipped by 4 bases and J by 3 bases; unmatched bases: 7. DNA for the CDR3: TGTGCCACCAGCAAGGTCACAGGGGGAGCTAATGAAAAACTGTTTTTT. Its protein is CATSKVTGGANEKLFF.

The genes are TRBV5-1 and TRBJ2-7; 7 bases line up with TRBD1. V was pared by 3 bases and J by 1 base, with 7 bases of the junction left unmatched. Germline V gene sequence: CDR1 SGHRS, CDR2 YFSETQ. The CDR3 covers 15 residues. The CDR3: CASSSWDSSSYEQYF. In DNA form, the CDR3 reads TGCGCCAGCAGCTCCTGGGACAGTTCATCCTACGAGCAGTACTTC.

This sequence joins TRBV10-3 and TRBJ1-2, with D possibly TRBD1 on 5 matching bases. The CDR3 is 12 residues long. Per germline, CDR1 ENHRY and CDR2 SYGVKD. V dropped 3 bases and J dropped 6 bases, with 8 bases sitting between them. The CDR3 DNA reads TGTGCCATCAGTGACGGAGGGGATGGCTACACCTTC. Translating it yields CAISDGGDGYTF.

This chain links TRBV5-1 with TRBJ1-1, with D uncertain. This CDR3 contains 15 residues. Germline-derived CDR1 and CDR2 are SGHRS and YFSETQ. Deletions cut 4 bases from V and 1 base from J, with 14 bases between. CDR3 coding DNA: TGCGCCAGCAGCACATACTTTGTCCCGAACACTGAAGCTTTCTTT. This translates into CASSTYFVPNTEAFF. The full variable domain, its missing parts supplied by reference TRBV5-1 and TRBJ1-1, is KAGVTQTPRYLIKTRGQQVTLSCSPISGHRSVSWYQQTPGQGLQFLFEYFSETQRNKGNFPGRFSGRQFSNSRSEMNVSTLELGDSALYLCASSTYFVPNTEAFFGQGTRLTVV.

V usage is TRBV7-2 and J usage is TRBJ2-5; D perhaps matches TRBD2 (5 bases). This CDR3 has 12 amino acids. The germline gives CDR1 SGHTA, CDR2 FQGNSA. The V end lost 6 bases, the J end lost 4 bases, and 9 bases lay between the germline ends. CDR3 DNA: TGTGCCAGCAGTCCGGGGTTAGAGACCCAGTACTTC. This encodes CASSPGLETQYF.

The gene calls are TRBV9 and TRBJ2-7; D is undetermined. With 4 bases removed from V and 2 bases from J, the gap between germline ends came to 13 bases. The germline CDR1 and CDR2 sequences are SGDLS and YYNGEE. There are 14 residues in the CDR3. In DNA, the CDR3 is TGTGCCAGCAGCCCGATGGACGGACCCTACGAGCAGTACTTC. Its translation is CASSPMDGPYEQYF.

This clone was counted between two and nine times. The V and J genes are TRBV6-5 and TRBJ1-3; D uncertain. CDR1 and CDR2 (germline): MNHEY, SVGAGI. The CDR3 covers 15 residues. Trimming took 6 bases from V and 4 from J, leaving 16 bases between them. The CDR3 loop is CASSPREGGGNTIYF. CDR3 bases: TGTGCCAGCAGCCCTCGCGAGGGAGGAGGAAACACCATATATTTT.

This clone was recorded a few times. This chain joins TRBV29-1 and TRBJ1-1, with TRBD1 as a possible D gene (6 bases). The germline CDR1 and CDR2 sequences are SQVTM and ANQGSEA. V was shortened by 6 bases and J by 4 bases, with 15 bases between the two germline ends. This CDR3 spans 13 amino acids. As DNA, the CDR3 is TGCAGCGTCATAACAGGGCGAGGCACTGAAGCTTTCTTT. Amino acid sequence: CSVITGRGTEAFF.

The chain couples TRBV28 to TRBJ2-7; 9 nucleotides line up with TRBD1. This CDR3 spans 15 amino acids. CDR1 is MDHEN and CDR2 is SYDVKM in the germline V gene. V gave up 5 bases and J gave up 5 bases; unmatched junction bases: 10. DNA of the CDR3: TGTGCCAGCAGTCCCCGGGGGACAGGGAGAGACGAGCAGTACTTC. Translating gives CASSPRGTGRDEQYF.

The CDR3: CASSLYRREARSYEQYF. In DNA form, the CDR3 reads TGTGCCAGCAGTTTATACAGGAGGGAGGCAAGGTCCTACGAGCAGTACTTC. The rearrangement joins TRBV28 to TRBJ2-7; D is possibly TRBD2 (6 bases). V was trimmed by 1 base and J by 1 base, leaving 17 bases between them. Germline V lookup: CDR1 MDHEN, CDR2 SYDVKM. The CDR3 is 17 residues long. Combining the CDR3 with reference TRBV28 and TRBJ2-7 gives the whole variable domain DVKVTQSSRYLVKRTGEKVFLECVQDMDHENMFWYRQDPGLGLRLIYFSYDVKMKEKGDIPEGYSVSREKKERFSLILESASTNQTSMYLCASSLYRREARSYEQYFGPGTRLTVT.

Concerning this clone itself: Other DNA sequences in this specimen translate into the identical CDR3. This chain uses TRBV19 with TRBJ2-1, with 9 bases aligning to TRBD1. From germline, CDR1 is LNHDA and CDR2 SQIVND (reference sequence). Trimming at V came to 3 bases and at J to 4 bases, leaving 4 bases not matched to a gene. This CDR3 contains 15 residues. The CDR3 DNA reads as TGTGCCAGTAGTATCGACAGGGGGAGTTACAATGAGCAGTTCTTC. This translates into CASSIDRGSYNEQFF.

This clone is a singleton in its sample. The rearrangement uses TRBV7-2 and TRBJ2-1, with 7 bases matching TRBD2. This CDR3 is built from 14 residues. The V gene end was trimmed by 0 bases and the J gene end by 6 bases; junction bases not matched to a gene: 2. Germline lookup yields CDR1 SGHTA and CDR2 FQGNSA. In nucleotides, the CDR3 is TGTGCCAGCAGCTTAGCCGGGACTATCAATGAGCAGTTCTTC. Translating it yields CASSLAGTINEQFF.